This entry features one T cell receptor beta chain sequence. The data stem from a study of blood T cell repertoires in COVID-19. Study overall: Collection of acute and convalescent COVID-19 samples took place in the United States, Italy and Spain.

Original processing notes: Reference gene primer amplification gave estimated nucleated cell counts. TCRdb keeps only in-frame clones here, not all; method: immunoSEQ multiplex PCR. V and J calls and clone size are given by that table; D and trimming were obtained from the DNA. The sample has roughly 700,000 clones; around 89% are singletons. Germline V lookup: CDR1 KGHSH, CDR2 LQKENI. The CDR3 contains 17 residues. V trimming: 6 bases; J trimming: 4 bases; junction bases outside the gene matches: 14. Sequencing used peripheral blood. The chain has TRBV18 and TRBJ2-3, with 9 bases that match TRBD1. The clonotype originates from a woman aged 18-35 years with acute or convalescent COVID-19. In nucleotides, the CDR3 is TGTGCCAGCTCGTCCATTTCGGGACAGGGATTTTCAGATACGCAGTATTTT. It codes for CASSSISGQGFSDTQYF.